The clone carrying this TCR beta chain was seen a few times. Its antigen is undetermined. This sample is part of a study of OX40 agonist ivuxolimab in advanced cancers. Study-level background: Clinicians treated patients with ivuxolimab, an agonistic anti-OX40 (CD134) antibody.

The germline gives CDR1 MNHEY, CDR2 SMNVEV (reference sequence). Unmatched junction bases numbered 12, after V lost 4 bases and J lost 8 bases. The CDR3 is made up of 16 amino acids. Study conclusions and caveats: Antigen targets of the expanded peripheral T cells went undetermined. The 0.1-3.0 mg/kg partial responders had among the lowest clonal expansion.

Profiled with immunoSEQ multiplex PCR; TCRdb holds only in-frame clones, not every one. The sample includes 80,000 or so clones, 85% to 90% of them seen just once. This TCR derives from an adult with an advanced solid tumor such as melanoma, head and neck, liver or kidney cancer. Here the sequenced sample was CD4+ or CD8+ T cells sorted from blood, taken in a trial of the OX40 agonist ivuxolimab. The rearrangement uses TRBV27 and TRBJ1-5; 9 bases are shared with TRBD1. This CDR3 reads CASSSETYRGREPQHF. The CDR3 DNA sequence: TGTGCCAGCAGTTCGGAAACCTACAGGGGGCGCGAGCCCCAGCATTTT.